This record looks at one T cell receptor (beta chain) sequence and its context. In the study's own analysis: From reference gene primer amplification, estimates of nucleated cell counts were derived. Sequencing was performed with immunoSEQ multiplex PCR; in TCRdb, only in-frame clones are kept and a portion is missing. The V and J calls and clone size were taken over from that table, and D and trimming were inferred from the DNA. The sample includes approximately 230,000 clones, 70% to 85% of them seen just once. The sample belongs to a study of blood T cell repertoires in COVID-19. The CDR3 has 17 amino acids. V lost 4 bases, J lost 9 bases, and 22 bases lay in between. Germline V gene data show CDR1 as ENHRY and CDR2 as SYGVKD.

The receptor comes from a woman older than 75 with active or convalescent COVID-19. The chain combines TRBV10-3 with TRBJ1-6; D gene ambiguous. Sequencing was done on a sample of peripheral blood. The CDR3 reads CAISGSTHFSPGSPLHF. The CDR3 bases are TGTGCCATCAGTGGGTCAACTCATTTCTCTCCTGGTTCACCCCTCCACTTT.